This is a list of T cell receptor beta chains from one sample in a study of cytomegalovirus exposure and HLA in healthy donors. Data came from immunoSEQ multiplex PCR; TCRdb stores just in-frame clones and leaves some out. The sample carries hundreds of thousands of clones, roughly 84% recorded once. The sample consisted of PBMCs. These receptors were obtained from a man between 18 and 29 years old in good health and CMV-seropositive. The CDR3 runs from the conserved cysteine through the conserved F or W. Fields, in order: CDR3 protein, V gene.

CDR3aa: CASSLAAGTNYGYTF; v_gene: TRBV5-1
CDR3aa: CASSEVNRAAQYF; v_gene: TRBV6-1
CDR3aa: CASSEAGPYGYTF; v_gene: TRBV6-1
CDR3aa: CARLKTGEQYF; v_gene: TRBV5-3
CDR3aa: CASTRGGSYEQYF; v_gene: TRBV7-8
CDR3aa: CASRPALADTQYF; v_gene: TRBV7-9
CDR3aa: CASSPRTGTMKTQYF; v_gene: TRBV5-1
CDR3aa: CASRTPGTIYGYTF; v_gene: TRBV6-5
CDR3aa: CATSTGDISYNEQFF; v_gene: TRBV15
CDR3aa: CSVAVWATGELFF; v_gene: TRBV29-1
CDR3aa: CASSLAWGGANGYTF; v_gene: TRBV7-6
CDR3aa: CASSEIYTDRDEDEQYF; v_gene: TRBV2
CDR3aa: CAWDRQGFGNEQFF; v_gene: TRBV30
CDR3aa: CASILASSPLYEQYF; v_gene: TRBV6-1
CDR3aa: CASSFSGTVNEKLFF; v_gene: TRBV5-6
CDR3aa: CAISESGSNTGELFF; v_gene: TRBV10-3
CDR3aa: CASLKDSGGDEQFF; v_gene: TRBV2
CDR3aa: CASSPGTSGRYEQYF; v_gene: TRBV18
CDR3aa: CASSPRTGSDTEAFF; v_gene: TRBV9
CDR3aa: CASSGASGRILADTQYF; v_gene: TRBV5-1
CDR3aa: CATSLRASGGYNEQFF; v_gene: TRBV10-1
CDR3aa: CASSDPGRGGYTF; v_gene: TRBV4-2
CDR3aa: CASTETSGSPGELFF; v_gene: TRBV19
CDR3aa: CASSPNLSGNTIYF; v_gene: TRBV9